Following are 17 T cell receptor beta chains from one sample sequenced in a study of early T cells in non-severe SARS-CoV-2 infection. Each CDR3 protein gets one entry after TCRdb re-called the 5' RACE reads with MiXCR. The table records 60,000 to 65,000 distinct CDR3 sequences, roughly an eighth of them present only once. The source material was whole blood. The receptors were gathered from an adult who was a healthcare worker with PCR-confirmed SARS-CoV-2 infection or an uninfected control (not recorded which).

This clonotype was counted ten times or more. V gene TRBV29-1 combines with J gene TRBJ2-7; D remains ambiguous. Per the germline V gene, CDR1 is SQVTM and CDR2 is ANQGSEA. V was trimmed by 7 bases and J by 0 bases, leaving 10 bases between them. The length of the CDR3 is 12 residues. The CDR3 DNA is TGCAGCGCAGGCACCCACTCCTACGAGCAGTACTTC. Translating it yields CSAGTHSYEQYF.

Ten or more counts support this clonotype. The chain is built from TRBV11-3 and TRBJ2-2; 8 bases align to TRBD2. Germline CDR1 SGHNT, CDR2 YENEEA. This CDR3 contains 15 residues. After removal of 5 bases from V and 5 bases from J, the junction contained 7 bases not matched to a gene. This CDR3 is CASSLSGSNTGELFF. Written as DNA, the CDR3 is TGTGCCAGCAGCCTAAGCGGGAGCAATACCGGGGAGCTGTTTTTT.

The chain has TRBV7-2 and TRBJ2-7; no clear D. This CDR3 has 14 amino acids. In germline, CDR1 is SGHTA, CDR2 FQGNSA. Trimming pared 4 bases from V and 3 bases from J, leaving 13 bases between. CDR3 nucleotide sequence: TGTGCCAGCAGCTCTCCCGCCGCATACTACGAGCAGTACTTC. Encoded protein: CASSSPAAYYEQYF. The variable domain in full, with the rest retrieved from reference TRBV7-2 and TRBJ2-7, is GAGVSQSPSNKVTEKGKDVELRCDPISGHTALYWYRQSLGQGLEFLIYFQGNSAPDKSGLPSDRFSAERTGGSVSTLTIQRTQQEDSAVYLCASSSPAAYYEQYFGPGTRLTVT.

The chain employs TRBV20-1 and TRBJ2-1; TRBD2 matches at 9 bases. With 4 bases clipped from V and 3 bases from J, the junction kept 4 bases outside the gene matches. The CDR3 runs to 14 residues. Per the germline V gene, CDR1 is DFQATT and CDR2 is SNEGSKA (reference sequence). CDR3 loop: CSANQRGDYNEQFF. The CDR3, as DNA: TGCAGTGCTAACCAGCGGGGGGACTACAATGAGCAGTTCTTC.

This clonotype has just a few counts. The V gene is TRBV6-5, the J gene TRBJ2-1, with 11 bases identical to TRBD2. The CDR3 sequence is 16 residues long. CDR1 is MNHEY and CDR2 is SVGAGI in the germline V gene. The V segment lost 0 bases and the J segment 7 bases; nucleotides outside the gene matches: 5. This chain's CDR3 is CASSYSSGLAANEQFF. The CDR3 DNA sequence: TGTGCCAGCAGTTACTCGTCGGGACTAGCGGCAAATGAGCAGTTCTTC.

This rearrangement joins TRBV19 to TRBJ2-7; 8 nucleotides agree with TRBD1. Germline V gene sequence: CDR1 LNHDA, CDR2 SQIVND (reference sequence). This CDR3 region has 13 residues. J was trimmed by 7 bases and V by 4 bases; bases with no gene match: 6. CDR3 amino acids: CASSKPTGEEQYF. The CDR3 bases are TGTGCCAGTAGTAAACCGACAGGGGAGGAGCAGTACTTC.

CDR3 bases: TGTGCCAGCAGTTTTGTCCCTAACAATGAGCAGTTCTTC. This sequence encodes CASSFVPNNEQFF. V is TRBV12-3 or TRBV12-4 and J is TRBJ2-1; the D is unclear. The V end was cut by 3 bases, the J end by 5 bases, with 8 bases between. This CDR3 spans 13 amino acids.

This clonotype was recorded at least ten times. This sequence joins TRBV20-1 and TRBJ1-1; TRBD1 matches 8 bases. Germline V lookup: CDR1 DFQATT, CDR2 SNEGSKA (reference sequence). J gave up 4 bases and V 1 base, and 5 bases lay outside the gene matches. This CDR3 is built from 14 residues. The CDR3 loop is CSARGQGYGTEAFF. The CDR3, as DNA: TGCAGTGCTAGAGGACAGGGGTACGGCACTGAAGCTTTCTTT.

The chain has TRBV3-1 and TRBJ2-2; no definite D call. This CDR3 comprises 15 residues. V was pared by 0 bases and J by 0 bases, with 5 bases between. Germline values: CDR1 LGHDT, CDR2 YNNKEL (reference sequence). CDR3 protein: CASSQDLPNTGELFF. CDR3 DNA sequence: TGTGCCAGCAGCCAAGACCTCCCGAACACCGGGGAGCTGTTTTTT.

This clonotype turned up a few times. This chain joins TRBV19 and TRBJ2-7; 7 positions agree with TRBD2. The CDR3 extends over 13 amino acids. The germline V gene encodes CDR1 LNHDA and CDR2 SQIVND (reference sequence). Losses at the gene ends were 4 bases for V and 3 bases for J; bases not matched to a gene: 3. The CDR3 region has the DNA TGTGCCAGTAGTACCGGGACTAACTACGAGCAGTACTTC. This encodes CASSTGTNYEQYF.

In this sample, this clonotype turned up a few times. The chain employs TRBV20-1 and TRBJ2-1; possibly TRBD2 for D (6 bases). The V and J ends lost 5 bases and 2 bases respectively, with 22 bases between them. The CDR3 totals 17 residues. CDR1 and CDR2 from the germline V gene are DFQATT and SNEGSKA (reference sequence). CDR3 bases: TGCAGTGCTGACTATCGCGGGATTACTGTGGCCTACAATGAGCAGTTCTTC. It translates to CSADYRGITVAYNEQFF.

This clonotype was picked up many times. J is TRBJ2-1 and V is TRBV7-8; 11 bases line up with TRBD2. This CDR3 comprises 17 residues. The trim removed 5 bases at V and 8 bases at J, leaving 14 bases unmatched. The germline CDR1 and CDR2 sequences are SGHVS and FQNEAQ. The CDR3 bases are TGTGCCAGCAGCAAACTAGCGGGAGCTGGGATTTACGATGAGCAGTTCTTC. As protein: CASSKLAGAGIYDEQFF. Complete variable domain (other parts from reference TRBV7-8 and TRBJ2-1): GAGVSQSPRYKVAKRGQDVALRCDPISGHVSLFWYQQALGQGPEFLTYFQNEAQLDKSGLPSDRFFAERPEGSVSTLKIQRTQQEDSAVYLCASSKLAGAGIYDEQFFGPGTRLTVL.

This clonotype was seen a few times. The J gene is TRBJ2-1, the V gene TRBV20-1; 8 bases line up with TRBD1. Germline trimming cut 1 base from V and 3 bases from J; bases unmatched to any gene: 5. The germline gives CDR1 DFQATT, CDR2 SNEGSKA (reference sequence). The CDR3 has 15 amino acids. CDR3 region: CSARADRENYNEQFF. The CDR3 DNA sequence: TGCAGTGCTAGAGCGGACAGGGAAAACTACAATGAGCAGTTCTTC.

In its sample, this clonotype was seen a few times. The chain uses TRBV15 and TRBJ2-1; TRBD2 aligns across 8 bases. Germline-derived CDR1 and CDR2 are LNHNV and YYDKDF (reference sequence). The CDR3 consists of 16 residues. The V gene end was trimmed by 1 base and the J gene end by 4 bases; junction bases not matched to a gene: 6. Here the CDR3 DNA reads TGTGCCACCAGCAGAGCCTTAGCGGGGATTTACAATGAGCAGTTCTTC. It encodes CATSRALAGIYNEQFF.

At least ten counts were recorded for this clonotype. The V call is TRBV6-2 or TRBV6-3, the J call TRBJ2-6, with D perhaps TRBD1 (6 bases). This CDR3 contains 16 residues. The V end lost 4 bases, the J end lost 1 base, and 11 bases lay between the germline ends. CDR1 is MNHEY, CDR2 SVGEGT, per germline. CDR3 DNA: TGTGCCAGCAGTTCCAACAGGGATTCTGGGGCCAACGTCCTGACTTTC. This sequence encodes CASSSNRDSGANVLTF.

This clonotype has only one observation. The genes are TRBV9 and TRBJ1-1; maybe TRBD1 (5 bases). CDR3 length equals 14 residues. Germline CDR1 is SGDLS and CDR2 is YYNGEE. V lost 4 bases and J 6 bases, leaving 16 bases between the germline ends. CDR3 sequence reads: CASSPSGAGPEAFF. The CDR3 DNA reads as TGTGCCAGCAGCCCATCTGGGGCAGGACCTGAAGCTTTCTTT.

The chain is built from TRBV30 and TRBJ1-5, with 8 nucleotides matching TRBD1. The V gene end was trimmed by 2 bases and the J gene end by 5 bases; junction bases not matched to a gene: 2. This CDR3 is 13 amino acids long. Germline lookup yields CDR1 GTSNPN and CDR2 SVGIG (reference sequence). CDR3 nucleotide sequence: TGTGCCTGGAGTATGACAGGGGATCAGCCCCAGCATTTT. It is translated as CAWSMTGDQPQHF. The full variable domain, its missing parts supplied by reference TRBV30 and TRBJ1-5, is SQTIHQWPATLVQPVGSPLSLECTVEGTSNPNLYWYRQAAGRGLQLLFYSVGIGQISSEVPQNLSASRPQDRQFILSSKKLLLSDSGFYLCAWSMTGDQPQHFGDGTRLSIL.